This section outlines one T cell receptor (beta chain) sequence together with its context. Its antigen is unknown. Method: immunoSEQ multiplex PCR; TCRdb's copy keeps in-frame clones and lacks some. Among about 130,000 clones listed, approximately 91% were seen once. The data belong to a study of T cell responses to AZD1222 COVID-19 vaccine. Regarding the study as a whole: Clonal diversity may have been underestimated, and the donors were mostly white British, with more females than males. Researchers report vaccine-associated CD4 TCRs spanning spike, with dominance at 160-218 and 743-854.

The germline CDR1 and CDR2 sequences are KGHDR and SFDVKD. J gave up 4 bases and V 2 bases, and 3 bases lay outside the gene matches. The CDR3 length is 14 residues. Sequenced here: peripheral blood, sampled 28 days after the second AZD1222 dose. The genes are TRBV24-1 and TRBJ2-5; 7 bases line up with TRBD2. This receptor was taken from an adult who received the AZD1222 COVID-19 vaccine. CDR3 sequence reads: CATSDSSGTETQYF. CDR3 nucleotide sequence: TGTGCCACCAGTGATTCGAGCGGGACAGAGACCCAGTACTTC.